This T cell receptor beta chain was identified in a study of beta chain features in type 1 diabetes. Study-wide background: Sorted cell examination encompassed roughly 98,000,000 cells across all samples.

Expressed TCRB transcripts were sequenced, since all the RNA that had been isolated was reverse transcribed. Sequenced by immunoSEQ multiplex PCR; TCRdb stores in-frame clones only, minus some. The sample holds around 260,000 clones, roughly 22% seen once. Cells sorted by CD45RO/CCR7/CD25/CD127/CD95/CD27 comprised CD4+ naive, central memory, regulatory and stem cell-like memory cells. The germline V gene encodes CDR1 SGHRS and CDR2 YFSETQ. V was clipped by 0 bases and J by 2 bases; unmatched bases: 12. This CDR3 has 20 residues. Whole-study findings and limits: TCRB CDR3s were moderately but significantly shorter in Type 1 diabetes patients in all four CD4+ subsets. High TCR expression in some cells could lead to their over-representation in cDNA sequencing. There were fewer insertions and more deletions at the VDJ junctions of type 1 diabetes patients.

Note on this clone: Its antigen remains unknown.

The sample was naive CD4+ T cells from blood. The source is a woman aged 40 to 49 with type 1 diabetes. The chain has TRBV5-1 and TRBJ1-6; 9 bases are a match to TRBD1. The CDR3 DNA reads TGCGCCAGCAGCTTGGATGCGGACAGGGGTGCGCTGCCCTATAATTCACCCCTCCACTTT. Translation gives CASSLDADRGALPYNSPLHF.